A selection of T cell receptor beta chains follows, all from one sample in a study of neurological immune-mediated disorders. MiXCR was run by TCRdb on the 5' RACE reads, yielding one entry per CDR3 protein. The table has approximately 46,000 distinct CDR3 sequences, about 9.3% seen once. The specimen sequenced was PBMCs. Receptors originate from a man between 65 and 80 years old with HTLV-1-associated myelopathy (HAM/TSP). Both conserved end residues are part of each CDR3. A D gene is named only where the DNA matches it firmly. Where a row states a size, it is once, few, many or the class of an expanded clone; other rows omit it.

cdr3_length | clone_size | j_call | v_call | d_call | cdr3_nt | cdr3_aa
14 | many | TRBJ2-7 | TRBV7-2 | NA | TGTGCCAGCAGCTTAATGCGGGACTCCGGCGAGCAGTACTTC | CASSLMRDSGEQYF
16 | many | TRBJ1-5 | TRBV28 | NA | TGTGCCAGCAGCTCCCCTCACCAGGGGTACAATCAGCCCCAGCATTTT | CASSSPHQGYNQPQHF
14 | many | TRBJ2-5 | TRBV10-3 | TRBD1 | TGTGCCAACCCGGGACAGGGGCACCAAGAGACCCAGTACTTC | CANPGQGHQETQYF
13 | many | TRBJ2-7 | TRBV7-3 | TRBD1 | TGTGCCAGCAGCACCCAGACAGGGTCCGAGCAGTACTTC | CASSTQTGSEQYF
13 | many | TRBJ2-7 | TRBV6-1 | NA | TGTGCCAGCAGTGACAGGGTTTACTACGAGCAGTACTTC | CASSDRVYYEQYF
15 | many | TRBJ2-3 | TRBV4-3 | TRBD2 | TGCGCCAGCAGCCAAGAGGGACTAGCCCCGGATACGCAGTATTTT | CASSQEGLAPDTQYF
14 | many | TRBJ2-2 | TRBV12-3/TRBV12-4 | NA | TGTGCCAGCAGTTTTAGCCTGAACACCGGGGAGCTGTTTTTT | CASSFSLNTGELFF
15 | NA | TRBJ2-7 | TRBV4-2 | TRBD1 | TGTGCCAGCAGCCCGCGGACAGGGGGCTCGTACGAGCAGTACTTC | CASSPRTGGSYEQYF
13 | many | TRBJ2-4 | TRBV20-1 | TRBD1 | TGCAGTGCTATGACCGAGACAGGGACCATTCAGTACTTC | CSAMTETGTIQYF
14 | many | TRBJ2-7 | TRBV2 | TRBD1 | TGTGCCAGCCACCCGGGACAGGGACCCTACGAGCAGTACTTC | CASHPGQGPYEQYF
15 | many | TRBJ1-5 | TRBV20-1 | NA | TGCAGTGCTAGAGGATGGGCCAGGGGCGATCAGCCCCAGCATTTT | CSARGWARGDQPQHF
15 | many | TRBJ2-7 | TRBV4-3 | NA | TGCGCCAGCAGCCAATACAGCGTCCCCACCTACGAGCAGTACTTC | CASSQYSVPTYEQYF
15 | many | TRBJ2-7 | TRBV4-1 | NA | TGCGCCAGCAGCCCCCGAGGGACTTCTCTCTACGAGCAGTACTTC | CASSPRGTSLYEQYF
14 | many | TRBJ2-2 | TRBV6-2/TRBV6-3 | NA | TGTGCCATCAGGCGTACCACGAACACCGGGGAGCTGTTTTTT | CAIRRTTNTGELFF
15 | many | TRBJ1-6 | TRBV28 | TRBD1 | TGTGCCAGCAGGGCTACGACAGGGAACAGTTCACCCCTCCACTTT | CASRATTGNSSPLHF
14 | many | TRBJ1-1 | TRBV20-1 | NA | TGCAGTGCGGACCAAGGGGGTATGAACACTGAAGCTTTCTTT | CSADQGGMNTEAFF
13 | many | TRBJ2-1 | TRBV20-1 | NA | TGCAGTGCTAGGGTCGTAGTCAAGGGTGAGCAGTTCTTC | CSARVVVKGEQFF
14 | many | TRBJ1-3 | TRBV20-1 | NA | TGCAGTGCTACCCCTACAGACTCTGGAAACACCATATATTTT | CSATPTDSGNTIYF
15 | many | TRBJ2-3 | TRBV5-1 | TRBD2 | TGCGCCAGCACCTTCGGGACTAGCTTAACAGATACGCAGTATTTT | CASTFGTSLTDTQYF
15 | many | TRBJ2-1 | TRBV4-3 | TRBD2 | TGCGCCAGCAGCTGGAGCCTAGCGGGGCCCAATGAGCAGTTCTTC | CASSWSLAGPNEQFF
14 | many | TRBJ2-1 | TRBV7-6 | NA | TGTGCCAGCAGCCGGGGGGCAGGGTATTATGAGCAGTTCTTC | CASSRGAGYYEQFF
14 | many | TRBJ1-5 | TRBV28 | NA | TGTGCCAGCAGCCTTATCGAGGGCAATCAGCCCCAGCATTTT | CASSLIEGNQPQHF
12 | NA | TRBJ2-7 | TRBV18 | NA | TGTGCCAGCTCACCAGCCCGGAACGAGCAGTACTTC | CASSPARNEQYF
11 | many | TRBJ2-7 | TRBV7-2 | NA | TGTGCCAGCAGTCACGGGTACGAGCAGTACTTC | CASSHGYEQYF
14 | many | TRBJ1-3 | TRBV12-3/TRBV12-4 | NA | TGTGCCAGCAGTCTGGGGGCAGCCGGAAACACCATATATTTT | CASSLGAAGNTIYF
12 | many | TRBJ2-5 | TRBV20-1 | NA | TGCAGTGCTAGTGTTCAGCGGGAGACCCAGTACTTC | CSASVQRETQYF